The entry that follows covers one T cell receptor beta chain sequence. No antigen is known for it. This sample was taken from a study of cytomegalovirus exposure and HLA in healthy donors. Study overall: Across 350 to 400 genotyped donors, 81% landed in the Caucasian-associated ancestry cluster. Study-wide results and caveats: As a later analysis revealed, most CMV-associated TCR beta chains appeared HLA-restricted.

With 60 Vbeta and 13 Jbeta primers, the PCR was carried out. The method was immunoSEQ multiplex PCR; TCRdb's version includes in-frame clones alone and lacks a portion of them. This table holds 120,000 or so clones, around three quarters found once. This sequence originates from a man younger than 45 in good health and CMV-seronegative. Specimen: PBMCs.

CDR3 coding DNA: TGTGCCAGCAGCTTGGGAGTGAACACCGGGGAGCTGTTTTTT. It is translated as CASSLGVNTGELFF. The chain links TRBV7-9 to TRBJ2-2, with a possible D match to TRBD2 (5 bases). In germline, CDR1 is SEHNR, CDR2 FQNEAQ (reference sequence). The CDR3 has 14 amino acids. Trimming cost V 3 bases and J 1 base, with 6 bases left between them.